Shown below are 23 T cell receptor beta chains from a single sample sequenced in a study of shared clonotypes between healthy human individuals. Profiled with immunoSEQ multiplex PCR; TCRdb holds only in-frame clones, not every one. This sample yields 2 million to 2.5 million clones, of which around 95% are seen a single time; around 0.13% belongs to the top ten. The sample comprised naive CD4+ T cells sorted from blood. Subset meaning: CD45RA+ positively selected. The receptors were sampled from a man aged 18 to 30 in good health.

The rearrangement joins TRBV14 to TRBJ2-3; D not resolved. Trimming took 6 bases from V and 9 from J, leaving 13 bases between them. From germline, CDR1 is SGHDN and CDR2 FVKESK. CDR3 size: 12 residues. CDR3 nucleotides: TGTGCCAGCAGTTACAGCGATACCACGCAGTATTTT. This translates into CASSYSDTTQYF.

The rearrangement links TRBV10-3 to TRBJ1-4, with 7 bases aligning to TRBD1. This CDR3 is built from 14 residues. Unmatched junction bases numbered 5, after V lost 2 bases and J lost 8 bases. Germline CDR1 and CDR2: ENHRY and SYGVKD. CDR3 sequence reads: CAISEDRDVEKLFF. The DNA of the CDR3 is TGTGCCATCAGTGAGGACAGGGATGTCGAAAAACTGTTTTTT.

The chain employs TRBV19 and TRBJ2-3; possibly TRBD1 for D (6 bases). Trimming left V 5 bases short and J 1 base short, with 13 bases between. The CDR3 sequence is 15 residues long. Germline loops: CDR1 LNHDA, CDR2 SQIVND (reference sequence). The CDR3 spells CASSSGQSGTDTQYF. CDR3 bases: TGTGCCAGTAGTTCTGGACAGTCTGGCACAGATACGCAGTATTTT.

The chain joins TRBV19 to TRBJ2-1; D is possibly TRBD1 or TRBD2 (5 bases each). V dropped 5 bases and J dropped 0 bases, with 8 bases sitting between them. This CDR3 spans 14 amino acids. Germline-derived CDR1 and CDR2 are LNHDA and SQIVND (reference sequence). CDR3: CASSSGTSYNEQFF. CDR3 nucleotide sequence: TGTGCCAGTAGTTCGGGGACCTCCTACAATGAGCAGTTCTTC.

V is TRBV29-1 and J is TRBJ2-5, with D unresolved. Germline V gives CDR1 SQVTM, CDR2 ANQGSEA. This CDR3 is built from 12 residues. Trimming stripped 7 bases from V and 5 bases from J, with 14 bases between. The CDR3 sequence: CSARTPGETQYF. In DNA, the CDR3 is TGCAGCGCGAGGACCCCCGGCGAGACCCAGTACTTC.

The CDR3 nucleotides read TGCAGCGTAGTAGCGGGGGGGCCAGATACGCAGTATTTT. It codes for CSVVAGGPDTQYF. The chain couples TRBV29-1 to TRBJ2-3; TRBD2 matches 11 bases. From germline, CDR1 is SQVTM and CDR2 ANQGSEA. This CDR3 contains 13 residues. J gave up 4 bases and V 6 bases, and 3 bases lay outside the gene matches.

This chain joins TRBV15 and TRBJ1-5, with a possible D match to TRBD1 (6 bases). This CDR3 comprises 14 residues. Germline V gives CDR1 LNHNV, CDR2 YYDKDF (reference sequence). V was clipped by 7 bases and J by 4 bases, with 14 bases between them. Written as DNA, the CDR3 is TGTGCCACCATTCCGGACAGAGAAAATCAGCCCCAGCATTTT. This sequence encodes CATIPDRENQPQHF.

This sequence joins TRBV6-6 and TRBJ2-2; D gene ambiguous. The germline V and J ends were trimmed by 6 bases and 4 bases, with 9 bases remaining between them. The CDR3 is 13 residues long. Germline CDR1 reads MNHNY; CDR2 reads SVGAGI (reference sequence). The CDR3 sequence is CASSQTPTGELFF. The CDR3 DNA reads TGTGCCAGCAGCCAGACACCCACCGGGGAGCTGTTTTTT.

The rearrangement uses TRBV10-2 and TRBJ2-3, with TRBD2 matching over 8 bases. The CDR3 totals 17 residues. V lost 2 bases and J lost 3; bases outside the gene matches: 10. Germline loops: CDR1 WSHSY, CDR2 SAAADI. This CDR3 reads CASSETARLAGTDTQYF. The CDR3 nucleotides read TGCGCCAGCAGTGAGACCGCTAGGCTAGCGGGTACAGATACGCAGTATTTT.

J is TRBJ2-2 and V is TRBV10-3, with TRBD2 matching 8 bases. The trim removed 2 bases at V and 0 bases at J, leaving 8 bases unmatched. The length of the CDR3 is 18 residues. Germline V CDR1 and CDR2: ENHRY, SYGVKD. Here the CDR3 DNA reads TGTGCCATCAGTGAGAGATTGTTGGGACTAGCGAACACCGGGGAGCTGTTTTTT. Amino acid sequence: CAISERLLGLANTGELFF.

This clone was recorded once. The chain has TRBV6-5 and TRBJ1-2, with D perhaps matching TRBD1 (5 bases). The CDR3 consists of 14 residues. CDR1 and CDR2 (germline): MNHEY, SVGAGI. V lost 2 bases, J lost 8 bases, and 15 bases lay in between. The CDR3 loop reads CASSYGGPVEGYTF. CDR3 bases: TGTGCCAGCAGTTACGGGGGACCGGTAGAAGGCTACACCTTC.

V usage is TRBV7-2 and J usage is TRBJ2-3, with D tentatively TRBD1 or TRBD2 (5 bases each). Germline assignment: CDR1 SGHTA and CDR2 FQGNSA. V lost 10 bases, J lost 3 bases, and 17 bases lay in between. CDR3 length equals 14 residues. DNA of the CDR3: TGTGCCACCAAAGCCCAGTGGGGGACAGATACGCAGTATTTT. Translation gives CATKAQWGTDTQYF.

J is TRBJ1-1 and V is TRBV6-6, with D possibly TRBD1 on 6 matching bases. This CDR3 comprises 14 residues. The germline V gene encodes CDR1 MNHNY and CDR2 SVGAGI (reference sequence). Trimming left V 5 bases short and J 1 base short, with 11 bases between. In nucleotides, the CDR3 is TGTGCCAGCAGTCTGATGGGACAGAACACTGAAGCTTTCTTT. Amino acid sequence: CASSLMGQNTEAFF.

The V gene is TRBV6-1, the J gene TRBJ2-5; TRBD1 aligns across 9 bases. CDR1 and CDR2 from the germline V gene are MNHNS and SASEGT. The CDR3 runs 17 residues. Trimming took 0 bases from V and 5 from J; bases not matched to a gene: 10. CDR3 sequence reads: CASSEAGTGFLWETQYF. The CDR3 DNA follows: TGTGCCAGCAGTGAAGCAGGGACAGGGTTTCTTTGGGAGACCCAGTACTTC.

Remarks on this clone: Other DNA sequences in the sample encode the same CDR3. The J gene is TRBJ2-1, the V gene TRBV11-2, with 9 bases identical to TRBD2. The V segment lost 5 bases and the J segment 10 bases; nucleotides outside the gene matches: 6. The CDR3 consists of 13 residues. The germline V gene has CDR1 SGHAT and CDR2 FQNNGV. CDR3 residues: CASSTGLAGEQFF. Written as DNA, the CDR3 is TGTGCCAGCAGCACGGGACTAGCCGGGGAGCAGTTCTTC.

This clone came up once. The chain couples TRBV7-2 to TRBJ1-2, with D tentatively TRBD1 (6 bases). V was cut by 1 base and J by 6 bases, with 18 bases left in between. The CDR3 is 16 residues long. Germline V lookup: CDR1 SGHTA, CDR2 FQGNSA. For the CDR3, the DNA is TGTGCCAGCAGCTTAGGTCTCAGGGCAGGGGAGAATGGCTACACCTTC. Translating gives CASSLGLRAGENGYTF.

This clone was recorded only once. The chain combines TRBV6-6 with TRBJ2-1, with D perhaps matching TRBD1 (5 bases). There are 16 residues in the CDR3. Per germline, CDR1 MNHNY and CDR2 SVGAGI (reference sequence). V was shortened by 6 bases and J by 4 bases, with 19 bases between the two germline ends. For the CDR3, the DNA is TGTGCCAGCAGATCCCCGCGGACACTTGTTTACAATGAGCAGTTCTTC. Translated: CASRSPRTLVYNEQFF.

V is TRBV2 and J is TRBJ2-1, with 8 bases fitting TRBD1. V lost 1 base and J lost 9; bases outside the gene matches: 8. Germline values: CDR1 SNHLY, CDR2 FYNNEI. CDR3 size: 15 residues. The CDR3 region has the DNA TGTGCCAGCAGTGAAGAGGGCAGGGGGCTGGCTGAGCAGTTCTTC. Translating it yields CASSEEGRGLAEQFF.

The chain couples TRBV12-5 to TRBJ1-2, with D possibly being TRBD1 (6 bases). Trimming pared 5 bases from V and 2 bases from J, leaving 6 bases between. CDR1 is LGHNT and CDR2 is FRNRAP in the germline V gene. CDR3 size: 12 residues. The CDR3 protein is CASGDRNYGYTF. Written as DNA, the CDR3 is TGTGCTAGTGGTGACAGGAACTATGGCTACACCTTC.

This clone has a single count. The chain uses TRBV10-3 and TRBJ1-2, with TRBD1 matching over 8 bases. Germline V lookup: CDR1 ENHRY, CDR2 SYGVKD. The CDR3 is 14 residues long. The junction had 3 bases not matched to a gene; V was cut back by 3 bases and J by 3 bases. The DNA of the CDR3 is TGTGCCATCAGTGATGCAGGGGGCGACTATGGCTACACCTTC. Its translation is CAISDAGGDYGYTF.

The gene calls are TRBV7-6 and TRBJ1-4, with D unclear. Germline V gene lookup returns CDR1 SGHVS and CDR2 FNYEAQ. V dropped 5 bases and J dropped 7 bases, with 17 bases sitting between them. This CDR3 region has 15 residues. DNA of the CDR3: TGTGCCAGCAGCCTCCAACAGACGGGGAGTGAAAAACTGTTTTTT. The encoded protein is CASSLQQTGSEKLFF.

This rearrangement joins TRBV6-1 to TRBJ1-2; TRBD1 agrees at 10 bases. Germline-derived CDR1 and CDR2 are MNHNS and SASEGT. The CDR3 sequence is 15 residues long. V was clipped by 5 bases and J by 4 bases; unmatched bases: 7. The CDR3 region is CASSIRDRGIYGYTF. The CDR3 DNA reads as TGTGCCAGCAGTATCCGGGACAGGGGAATCTATGGCTACACCTTC.

The chain joins TRBV7-3 to TRBJ2-2; TRBD1 might be the D (5 bases). Germline V gives CDR1 SGHTA, CDR2 FQGTGA. The CDR3 has 16 amino acids. V was trimmed by 2 bases and J by 0 bases, leaving 10 bases between them. CDR3 DNA: TGTGCCAGCAGCTTACGTCAGGGTCCGAACACCGGGGAGCTGTTTTTT. Its translation: CASSLRQGPNTGELFF. The full variable domain, completed using reference TRBV7-3 and TRBJ2-2, is GAGVSQTPSNKVTEKGKYVELRCDPISGHTALYWYRQSLGQGPEFLIYFQGTGAADDSGLPNDRFFAVRPEGSVSTLKIQRTERGDSAVYLCASSLRQGPNTGELFFGEGSRLTVL.